This TCR beta chain was recovered during a study of shared clonotypes between healthy human individuals. Study-wide points: Rarefaction showed sorted-subset sequencing was incomplete despite large depth. Around 4.7% of naive CD4 clonotypes were shared across a few donors.

CDR1 SGDLS and CDR2 YYNGEE come from the germline V gene. This CDR3 has 20 amino acids. The V gene end was trimmed by 0 bases and the J gene end by 6 bases; junction bases not matched to a gene: 15. The method was immunoSEQ multiplex PCR; TCRdb's version includes in-frame clones alone and lacks a portion of them. The sample holds about 680,000 clones, roughly nine tenths seen once. Naive CD8 cells lacked CD45RO, underwent positive selection for CCR7 and left out terminally differentiated effector memory CD45RA+ cells. Among the donors, all were Caucasian adults who lived in Nashville, Tennessee. On this clone itself: Antigen unknown.

Sequencing was performed on naive CD8+ T cells sorted from blood. This chain joins TRBV9 and TRBJ2-2; 12 bases fit TRBD2. The sequence was obtained from a man aged 25-45 years in good health. The CDR3 here is CASSVARGLAGIKGSGELFF. CDR3 coding DNA: TGTGCCAGCAGCGTAGCTAGAGGACTAGCGGGAATTAAAGGGTCCGGGGAGCTGTTTTTT.